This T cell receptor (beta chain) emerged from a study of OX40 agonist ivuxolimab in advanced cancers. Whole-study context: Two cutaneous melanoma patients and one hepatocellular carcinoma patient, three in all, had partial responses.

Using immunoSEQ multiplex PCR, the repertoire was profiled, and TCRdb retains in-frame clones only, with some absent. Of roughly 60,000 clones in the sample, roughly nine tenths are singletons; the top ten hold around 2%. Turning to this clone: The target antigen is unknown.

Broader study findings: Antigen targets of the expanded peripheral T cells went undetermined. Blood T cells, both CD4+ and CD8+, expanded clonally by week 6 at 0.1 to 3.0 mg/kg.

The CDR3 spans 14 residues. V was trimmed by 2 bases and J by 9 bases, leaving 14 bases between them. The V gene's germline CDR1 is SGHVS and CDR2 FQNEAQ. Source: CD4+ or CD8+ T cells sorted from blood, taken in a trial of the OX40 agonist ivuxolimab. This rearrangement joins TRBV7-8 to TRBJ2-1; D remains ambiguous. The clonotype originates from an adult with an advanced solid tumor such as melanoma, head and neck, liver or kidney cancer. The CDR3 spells CASSLQARKGEQFF. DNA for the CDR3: TGTGCCAGCAGCTTACAGGCCAGAAAGGGTGAGCAGTTCTTC.